This T cell receptor beta chain appears in the sequencing data of a study of blood T cell repertoires in COVID-19. V trimming: 6 bases; J trimming: 8 bases; junction bases outside the gene matches: 9. This CDR3 spans 13 amino acids. The germline gives CDR1 MDHEN, CDR2 SYDVKM. The study assigned cohorts using participant-reported clinical history. Some clones are missing from TCRdb's copy, which holds only in-frame ones; the method was immunoSEQ multiplex PCR. The data contain about 200,000 clones, around 88% of them singletons. Sequenced input: PBMCs or T cells enriched from blood (not recorded which). V and J are TRBV28 and TRBJ1-1, with TRBD1 matching over 7 bases. The TCR comes from a middle-aged man with acute COVID-19. CDR3 amino acids: CASSYRGNVEAFF. The CDR3 DNA follows: TGTGCCAGCAGCTACAGGGGAAACGTGGAAGCTTTCTTT.